These 8 T cell receptor beta chains share one sample of origin, sequenced in a study of blood T cell repertoires in COVID-19. Method: immunoSEQ multiplex PCR; TCRdb's copy keeps in-frame clones and lacks some. Of 200,000 or so clones listed, 70% to 90% were seen once; the top ten hold 4.5% to 5.5%. The specimen was peripheral blood. The receptors were sampled from a woman in her seventies with active or convalescent COVID-19.

The chain couples TRBV3-1 (or the pseudogene TRBV3-2) to TRBJ1-1, with TRBD1 as a possible D gene (5 bases). The germline V gene has CDR1 LGHDT and CDR2 YNNKEL (reference sequence). CDR3 length: 13 amino acids. The ends were cut back, 4 bases at V and 5 bases at J, with 11 bases in the middle. The CDR3 loop reads CASSRTRVTEAFF. In DNA, the CDR3 is TGTGCCAGCAGCCGCACCAGGGTTACTGAAGCTTTCTTT.

In its sample, this clone was seen a few times. The CDR3 reads CASSLLGQGNTEAFF. CDR3 bases: TGTGCCAGCAGCTTGTTGGGACAGGGGAACACTGAAGCTTTCTTT. The chain carries TRBV5-6 and TRBJ1-1, with TRBD1 identical over 9 bases. This CDR3 is built from 15 residues. J was trimmed by 1 base and V by 1 base; bases with no gene match: 2. Germline V gene lookup returns CDR1 SGHDT and CDR2 YYEEEE.

V is TRBV7-9 and J is TRBJ2-2; 9 nucleotides line up with TRBD1. In germline, CDR1 is SEHNR, CDR2 FQNEAQ (reference sequence). J lost 3 bases, V lost 5 bases, and 7 bases had no gene match. CDR3 length equals 16 residues. The CDR3 DNA reads as TGTGCCAGCAGCCCGACCAGGACAGGGGACACCGGGGAGCTGTTTTTT. This translates into CASSPTRTGDTGELFF. The whole variable domain, remainder taken from reference TRBV7-9 and TRBJ2-2, is DTGVSQNPRHKITKRGQNVTFRCDPISEHNRLYWYRQTLGQGPEFLTYFQNEAQLEKSRLLSDRFSAERPKGSFSTLEIQRTEQGDSAMYLCASSPTRTGDTGELFFGEGSRLTVL.

The chain recombines TRBV28 with TRBJ1-4; D uncertain. Deletions cut 2 bases from V and 1 base from J, with 8 bases between. Germline loops: CDR1 MDHEN, CDR2 SYDVKM. The CDR3 is 15 amino acids. CDR3 bases: TGTGCCAGCAGTTTACAGGCAAGAACTAATGAAAAACTGTTTTTT. This codes for CASSLQARTNEKLFF.

This sequence joins TRBV5-1 and TRBJ2-7; 8 bases agree with TRBD1. Germline lookup yields CDR1 SGHRS and CDR2 YFSETQ. The CDR3 is 13 amino acids. V dropped 5 bases and J dropped 0; count of bases not matched to a gene: 1. The CDR3 here is CASRGQGSYEQYF. The CDR3, as DNA: TGCGCCAGCAGAGGACAGGGCTCCTACGAGCAGTACTTC.

As DNA, the CDR3 is TGTGCCAGCCGGGCGGCAGGGTTCGCCCAAGAGACCCAGTACTTC. Translated, it gives CASRAAGFAQETQYF. This sequence joins TRBV28 and TRBJ2-5; D is perhaps TRBD1 (5 bases). The CDR3 is made up of 15 amino acids. Trimming shortened V by 8 bases and J by 1 base, and 17 bases separated the two germline ends. Germline V gives CDR1 MDHEN, CDR2 SYDVKM.

The CDR3 here is CASRSVDREETQYF. The CDR3 nucleotides are TGTGCCAGCCGGTCGGTCGACAGGGAAGAGACCCAGTACTTC. This rearrangement joins TRBV6-5 to TRBJ2-5; 7 bases are shared with TRBD1. The V segment lost 8 bases and the J segment 3 bases; nucleotides outside the gene matches: 9. Per the germline V gene, CDR1 is MNHEY and CDR2 is SVGAGI. The CDR3 has 14 amino acids.

The V call is TRBV13, the J call TRBJ2-1; the match to TRBD1 covers 10 bases. V shed 3 bases and J 6 bases; nucleotides not matched to a gene: 5. Per germline, CDR1 PRHDT and CDR2 FYEKMQ (reference sequence). The CDR3 is 15 amino acids. The CDR3 protein is CASSFRQGAFNEQFF. CDR3 bases: TGTGCCAGCAGCTTTAGACAGGGGGCGTTCAATGAGCAGTTCTTC. Combining the CDR3 with reference TRBV13 and TRBJ2-1 gives the whole variable domain AAGVIQSPRHLIKEKRETATLKCYPIPRHDTVYWYQQGPGQDPQFLISFYEKMQSDKGSIPDRFSAQQFSDYHSELNMSSLELGDSALYFCASSFRQGAFNEQFFGPGTRLTVL.